This TCR beta chain was retrieved from a study of cytomegalovirus exposure and HLA in healthy donors. The PCR used 60 Vbeta and 13 Jbeta primers. Sequenced by immunoSEQ multiplex PCR; TCRdb stores in-frame clones only, minus some. The table has around 59,000 clones, roughly 83% seen once. Study-level results: When analyzed later, a missense DCLRE1C variant was found to be linked to TCR beta V- and J-gene trimming. For most TCR beta V segments, an earlier analysis put the productive rate at about 90% or about 30% of the time.

Note on this clone: Its antigen remains unidentified.

Sequencing input: PBMCs. This receptor was taken from a human donor in good health.

CDR3: CASSQSLTSFSQTQYF. The DNA of the CDR3 is TGCGCCAGCAGCCAGAGCTTGACTAGCTTCTCACAGACCCAGTACTTC. The chain has TRBV4-3 and TRBJ2-5; 7 bases fit TRBD2. The germline V gene encodes CDR1 LGHNA and CDR2 YSLEER. This CDR3 is 16 amino acids long. Trimming took 3 bases from V and 6 from J; bases not matched to a gene: 13.